A single sample gave rise to the 20 T cell receptor beta chains below, sequenced in a study of T cell repertoires in cytomegalovirus infection. These TCRs' antigens remain unknown. TCRdb reprocessed the reads with MiXCR, giving one entry per CDR3 protein. Of tens of thousands of distinct CDR3 sequences listed, about half are singletons. The source material was CD8+ T cells from cultured PBMCs, sampled from culture after CMV antigen stimulation. These receptors all come from a human donor in good health (CMV status not recorded). Some clones in this sample may be carry-over from other donors' samples.

V is TRBV7-6 and J is TRBJ2-2, with 8 bases matching TRBD1. Germline CDR1 and CDR2: SGHVS and FNYEAQ. The length of the CDR3 is 16 residues. J was trimmed by 6 bases and V by 5 bases; bases with no gene match: 11. CDR3 in DNA: TGTGCCAGCAGCCTAGGACAGGGAGAATGGCCCGGGGAGCTGTTTTTT. Protein product: CASSLGQGEWPGELFF.

The V call is TRBV24-1, the J call TRBJ2-1, with a tentative D call TRBD1 (6 bases). There are 16 residues in the CDR3. V was pared by 5 bases and J by 3 bases, with 16 bases between. CDR1 is KGHDR, CDR2 SFDVKD, per germline. Here the CDR3 DNA reads TGTGCCACCAGTGCGACAGGACTGGACCTCTACAATGAGCAGTTCTTC. Its translation: CATSATGLDLYNEQFF.

This clonotype has only a few counts. This rearrangement joins TRBV4-2 to TRBJ2-1; 7 bases fit TRBD1. The CDR3 is 13 amino acids. CDR1 and CDR2 from the germline V gene are LGHNA and YNFKEQ. The junction had 0 bases not matched to a gene; V was cut back by 2 bases and J by 5 bases. DNA of the CDR3: TGTGCCAGCAGCCAACAGGGGGACAATGAGCAGTTCTTC. Translating it yields CASSQQGDNEQFF.

This clonotype was counted only a few times. This chain uses TRBV7-9 with TRBJ2-3, with 9 bases matching TRBD2. The length of the CDR3 is 16 residues. Germline values: CDR1 SEHNR, CDR2 FQNEAQ (reference sequence). With 3 bases clipped from V and 2 bases from J, the junction kept 6 bases outside the gene matches. The DNA for the CDR3 is TGTGCCAGCAGCTTCAATCCTAGCGGGAACACAGATACGCAGTATTTT. As protein: CASSFNPSGNTDTQYF.

This clonotype was observed at least ten times. V gene TRBV6-2 or TRBV6-3 combines with J gene TRBJ2-5; D is uncertain. The CDR3 spans 12 residues. The V gene lost 2 bases and the J gene lost 3 bases, with 4 bases spanning the gap. Per the germline V gene, CDR1 is MNHEY and CDR2 is SVGEGT. CDR3 sequence (DNA): TGTGCCAGCAGTTACCCGGAAGAGACCCAGTACTTC. It encodes CASSYPEETQYF.

This sequence joins TRBV19 and TRBJ2-1; D remains ambiguous. Germline assignment: CDR1 LNHDA and CDR2 SQIVND (reference sequence). The V end was cut by 10 bases, the J end by 7 bases, with 11 bases between. CDR3 length equals 11 residues. DNA for the CDR3: TGTGCCACCCGTCTGGGGAATGAGCAGTTCTTC. This encodes CATRLGNEQFF.

The chain has TRBV12-3 or TRBV12-4 and TRBJ2-5; possibly TRBD1 for D (6 bases). The CDR3 is 14 residues long. Trimming took off 3 bases at V and 3 bases at J, with 11 bases between the two ends. Here the CDR3 DNA reads TGTGCCAGCAGTTTCAGGGGCCGAAAAGAGACCCAGTACTTC. Residues: CASSFRGRKETQYF.

V and J are TRBV9 and TRBJ1-1; TRBD1 is a possible D gene (6 bases). Germline V gives CDR1 SGDLS, CDR2 YYNGEE. There are 13 residues in the CDR3. With 0 bases removed from V and 8 bases from J, the gap between germline ends came to 11 bases. The CDR3 DNA follows: TGTGCCAGCAGCGTAGACGGGGGCTGGGAAGCTTTCTTT. Amino acid sequence: CASSVDGGWEAFF.

The CDR3 DNA follows: TGTGCCATCCTCAGCCGGGCGGGAGGCACAGATACGCAGTATTTT. Its protein product is CAILSRAGGTDTQYF. The chain couples TRBV7-9 to TRBJ2-3; the match to TRBD2 covers 7 bases. There are 15 residues in the CDR3. Germline V CDR1 and CDR2: SEHNR, FQNEAQ (reference sequence). V shed 10 bases and J 1 base; nucleotides not matched to a gene: 11. Together with reference TRBV7-9 and TRBJ2-3, the CDR3 gives the full variable domain: DTGVSQNPRHKITKRGQNVTFRCDPISEHNRLYWYRQTLGQGPEFLTYFQNEAQLEKSRLLSDRFSAERPKGSFSTLEIQRTEQGDSAMYLCAILSRAGGTDTQYFGPGTRLTVL.

The rearrangement joins TRBV4-1 to TRBJ1-5; no clear D gene. Trimming pared 0 bases from V and 10 bases from J, leaving 19 bases between. The CDR3 has 16 residues. CDR1 MGHRA and CDR2 YSYEKL come from the germline V gene. The CDR3 DNA sequence: TGCGCCAGCAGCCAAGACCCCGGCGCTCCGGTTGACCCCCAGCATTTT. Protein: CASSQDPGAPVDPQHF.

This clonotype was seen a few times. CDR3: CASSYGTQGNTIYF. The CDR3 nucleotides are TGTGCCAGCAGTTACGGGACACAAGGAAACACCATATATTTT. V and J are TRBV6-5 and TRBJ1-3, with a weak D call TRBD1 (6 bases). The CDR3 is 14 amino acids. Trimming removed 2 bases at V and 4 bases at J, with 9 bases between. The germline V gene has CDR1 MNHEY and CDR2 SVGAGI.

The gene calls are TRBV7-2 and TRBJ2-2; D is perhaps TRBD2 (6 bases). Germline V lookup: CDR1 SGHTA, CDR2 FQGNSA. The CDR3 covers 10 residues. CDR3 bases: TGTGCTGTGGGGGGCGGGGAGCTGTTTTTT. It translates to CAVGGGELFF.

The genes are TRBV27 and TRBJ1-1; no definite D call. Germline CDR1 and CDR2: MNHEY and SMNVEV (reference sequence). Trimming cost V 5 bases and J 0 bases, with 10 bases left between them. The CDR3 extends over 14 amino acids. Here the CDR3 DNA reads TGTGCCAGCAGTGTAGGGATCCTGAACACTGAAGCTTTCTTT. As protein: CASSVGILNTEAFF.

This clonotype occurred a few times. J is TRBJ1-4 and V is TRBV7-2; 10 positions match TRBD1. From germline, CDR1 is SGHTA and CDR2 FQGNSA. This CDR3 spans 16 amino acids. After removal of 4 bases from V and 7 bases from J, the junction contained 9 bases not matched to a gene. Here the CDR3 DNA reads TGTGCCAGCAGCTCTCCCCTGACAGGGGGCGGTGAAAAACTGTTTTTT. This translates into CASSSPLTGGGEKLFF.

This clonotype occurred a few times. The V gene is TRBV4-1, the J gene TRBJ2-1; D not certain. The V gene lost 0 bases and the J gene lost 5 bases, with 14 bases spanning the gap. The CDR3 totals 16 residues. Germline CDR1 reads MGHRA; CDR2 reads YSYEKL. The chain's CDR3 is CASSQEGPENNNEQFF. CDR3 in DNA: TGCGCCAGCAGCCAAGAAGGGCCAGAGAATAACAATGAGCAGTTCTTC.

This chain connects TRBV20-1 to TRBJ2-7, with TRBD1 matching 11 bases. CDR3 length: 14 residues. V dropped 1 base and J dropped 4; count of bases not matched to a gene: 3. The germline V gene has CDR1 DFQATT and CDR2 SNEGSKA (reference sequence). CDR3 loop: CSARAGQGGYEQYF. In DNA, the CDR3 is TGCAGTGCTAGAGCGGGACAGGGGGGGTACGAGCAGTACTTC.

This clonotype occurred a few times. The rearrangement uses TRBV12-3 or TRBV12-4 and TRBJ1-5; a possible D gene is TRBD1 (6 bases). Trimming left V 2 bases short and J 4 bases short, with 12 bases between. The CDR3 is 15 residues long. CDR3 protein: CASSLQQGNNQPQHF. The CDR3 coding sequence is TGTGCCAGCAGTTTACAACAGGGTAATAATCAGCCCCAGCATTTT.

The V call is TRBV4-2, the J call TRBJ2-1; D may be TRBD2 (7 bases). CDR1 is LGHNA and CDR2 is YNFKEQ in the germline V gene. CDR3 length: 16 amino acids. The germline V and J ends were trimmed by 4 bases and 6 bases, with 19 bases remaining between them. The CDR3 nucleotides are TGTGCCAGCAGCCCGGCTTTGCGGGGGCTACTCAATGAGCAGTTCTTC. It is translated as CASSPALRGLLNEQFF.

This chain joins TRBV19 and TRBJ1-1; TRBD1 might be the D (5 bases). CDR1 is LNHDA and CDR2 is SQIVND in the germline V gene (reference sequence). The CDR3 length is 14 residues. V was cut by 6 bases and J by 5 bases, with 16 bases left in between. The CDR3 region is CASSPRSGRTEAFF. Here the CDR3 DNA reads TGTGCCAGTAGCCCCAGGTCGGGGCGTACTGAAGCTTTCTTT.

The chain recombines TRBV19 with TRBJ2-7; D not resolved. There are 15 residues in the CDR3. Trimming took off 7 bases at V and 0 bases at J, with 16 bases between the two ends. CDR1 is LNHDA, CDR2 SQIVND, per germline (reference sequence). The CDR3 protein is CASTPGSGPSYEQYF. Here the CDR3 DNA reads TGTGCCAGTACCCCGGGCTCCGGTCCCTCCTACGAGCAGTACTTC.